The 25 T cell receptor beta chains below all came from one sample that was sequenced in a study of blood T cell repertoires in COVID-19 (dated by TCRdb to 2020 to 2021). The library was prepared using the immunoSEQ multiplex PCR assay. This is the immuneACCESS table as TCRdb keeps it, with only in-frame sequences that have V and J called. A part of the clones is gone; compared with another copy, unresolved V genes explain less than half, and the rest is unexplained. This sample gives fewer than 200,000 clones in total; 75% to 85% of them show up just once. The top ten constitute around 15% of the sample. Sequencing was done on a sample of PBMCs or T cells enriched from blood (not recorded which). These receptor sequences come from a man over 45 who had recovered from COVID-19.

The CDR3 region has the DNA TGTGCCAGCAGCGGGACAGGGGACAATTCACCCCTCCACTTT. Protein product: CASSGTGDNSPLHF. The genes are TRBV9 and TRBJ1-6; 9 nucleotides agree with TRBD1. This CDR3 has 14 residues. The junction had 2 bases not matched to a gene; V was cut back by 3 bases and J by 7 bases. Germline lookup yields CDR1 SGDLS and CDR2 YYNGEE.

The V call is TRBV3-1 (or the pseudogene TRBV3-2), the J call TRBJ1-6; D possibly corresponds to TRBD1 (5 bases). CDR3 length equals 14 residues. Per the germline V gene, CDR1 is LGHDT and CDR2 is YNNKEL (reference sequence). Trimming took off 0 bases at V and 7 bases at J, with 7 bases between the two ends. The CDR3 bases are TGTGCCAGCAGCCAAGACAGGGCAAATTCACCCCTCCACTTT. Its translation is CASSQDRANSPLHF.

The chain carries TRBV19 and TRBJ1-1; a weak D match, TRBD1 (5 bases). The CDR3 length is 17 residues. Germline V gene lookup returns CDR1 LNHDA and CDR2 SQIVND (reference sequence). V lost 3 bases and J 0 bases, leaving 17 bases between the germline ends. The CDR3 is CASSIPGRGGLNTEAFF. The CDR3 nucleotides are TGTGCCAGTAGTATTCCAGGGCGCGGGGGACTGAACACTGAAGCTTTCTTT.

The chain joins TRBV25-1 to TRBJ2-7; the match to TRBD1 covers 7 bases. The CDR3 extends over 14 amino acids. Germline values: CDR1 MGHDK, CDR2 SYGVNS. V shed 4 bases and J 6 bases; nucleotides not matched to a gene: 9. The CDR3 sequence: CASSGKQGVREQYF. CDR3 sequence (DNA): TGTGCCAGCAGTGGAAAGCAGGGGGTTCGCGAGCAGTACTTC.

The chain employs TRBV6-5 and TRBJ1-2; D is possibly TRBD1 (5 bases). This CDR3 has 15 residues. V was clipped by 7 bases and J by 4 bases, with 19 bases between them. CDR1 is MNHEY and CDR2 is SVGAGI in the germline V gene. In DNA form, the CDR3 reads TGTGCCAGCACGCGGGACGGCAGTAATATCTATGGCTACACCTTC. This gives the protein CASTRDGSNIYGYTF.

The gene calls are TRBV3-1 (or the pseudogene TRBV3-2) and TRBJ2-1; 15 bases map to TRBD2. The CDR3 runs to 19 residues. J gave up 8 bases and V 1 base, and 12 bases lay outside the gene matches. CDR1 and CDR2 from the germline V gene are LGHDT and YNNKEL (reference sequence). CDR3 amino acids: CASSQGVGLAGGPDDEQFF. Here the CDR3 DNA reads TGTGCCAGCAGCCAAGGAGTGGGACTAGCGGGGGGCCCAGATGATGAGCAGTTCTTC.

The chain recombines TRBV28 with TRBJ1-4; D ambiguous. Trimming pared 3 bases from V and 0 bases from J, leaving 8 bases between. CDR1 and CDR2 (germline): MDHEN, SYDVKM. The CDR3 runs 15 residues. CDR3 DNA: TGTGCCAGCAGTTTTTCGGGTACAACTAATGAAAAACTGTTTTTT. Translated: CASSFSGTTNEKLFF.

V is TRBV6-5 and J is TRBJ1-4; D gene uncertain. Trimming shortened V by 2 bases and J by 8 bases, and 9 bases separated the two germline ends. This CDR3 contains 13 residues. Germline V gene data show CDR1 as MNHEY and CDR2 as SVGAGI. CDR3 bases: TGTGCCAGCAGTTACGGAGGAGGGGAAAAACTGTTTTTT. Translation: CASSYGGGEKLFF.

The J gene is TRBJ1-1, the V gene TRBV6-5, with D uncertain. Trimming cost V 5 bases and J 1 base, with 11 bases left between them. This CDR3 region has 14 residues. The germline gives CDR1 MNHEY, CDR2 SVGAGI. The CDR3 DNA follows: TGTGCCAGCAGTCCAAGGGAGTCGAACACTGAAGCTTTCTTT. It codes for CASSPRESNTEAFF.

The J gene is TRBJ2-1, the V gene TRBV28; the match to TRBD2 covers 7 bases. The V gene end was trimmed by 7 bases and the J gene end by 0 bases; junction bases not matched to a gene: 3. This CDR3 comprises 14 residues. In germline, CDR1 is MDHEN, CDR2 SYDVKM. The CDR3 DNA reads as TGTGCCAGCACCTCGGGGGGCTCCTACAATGAGCAGTTCTTC. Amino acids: CASTSGGSYNEQFF.

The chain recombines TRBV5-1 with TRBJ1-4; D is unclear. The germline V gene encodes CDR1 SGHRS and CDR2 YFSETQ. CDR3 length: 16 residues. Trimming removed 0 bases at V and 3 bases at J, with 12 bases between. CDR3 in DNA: TGCGCCAGCAGCTTGGGCGGAACGGCGGCTAATGAAAAACTGTTTTTT. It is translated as CASSLGGTAANEKLFF.

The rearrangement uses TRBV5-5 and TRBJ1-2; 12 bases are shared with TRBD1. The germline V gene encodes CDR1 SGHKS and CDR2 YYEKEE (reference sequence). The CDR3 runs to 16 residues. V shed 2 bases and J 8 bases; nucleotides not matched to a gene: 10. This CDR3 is CASSLVSGQGARGYTF. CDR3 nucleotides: TGTGCCAGCAGCTTAGTATCGGGACAGGGGGCGCGAGGCTACACCTTC. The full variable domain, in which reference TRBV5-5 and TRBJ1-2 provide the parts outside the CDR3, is DAGVTQSPTHLIKTRGQQVTLRCSPISGHKSVSWYQQVLGQGPQFIFQYYEKEERGRGNFPDRFSARQFPNYSSELNVNALLLGDSALYLCASSLVSGQGARGYTFGSGTRLTVV.

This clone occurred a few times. The CDR3 coding sequence is TGTGCCTGGAGTCCACCGACAGGGTTAGACTACAATGAGCAGTTCTTC. It specifies CAWSPPTGLDYNEQFF. This chain links TRBV30 with TRBJ2-1; 7 bases line up with TRBD1. CDR1 is GTSNPN, CDR2 SVGIG, per germline (reference sequence). Trimming removed 2 bases from V and 3 bases from J; junction bases left unmatched: 10. The CDR3 has 16 amino acids.

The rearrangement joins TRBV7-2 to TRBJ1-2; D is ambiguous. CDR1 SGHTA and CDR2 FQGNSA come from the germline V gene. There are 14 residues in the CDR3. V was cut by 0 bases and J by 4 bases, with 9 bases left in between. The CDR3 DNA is TGTGCCAGCAGCTTAGCGTCGGGAGTCTATGGCTACACCTTC. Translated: CASSLASGVYGYTF. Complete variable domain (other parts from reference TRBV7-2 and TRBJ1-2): GAGVSQSPSNKVTEKGKDVELRCDPISGHTALYWYRQSLGQGLEFLIYFQGNSAPDKSGLPSDRFSAERTGGSVSTLTIQRTQQEDSAVYLCASSLASGVYGYTFGSGTRLTVV.

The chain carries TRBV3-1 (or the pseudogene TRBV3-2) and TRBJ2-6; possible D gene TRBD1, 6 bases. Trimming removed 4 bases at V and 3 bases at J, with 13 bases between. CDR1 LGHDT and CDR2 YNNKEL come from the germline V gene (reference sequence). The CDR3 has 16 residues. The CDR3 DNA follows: TGTGCCAGCAGCCCATTACAGGGCTTTGGGGCCAACGTCCTGACTTTC. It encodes CASSPLQGFGANVLTF.

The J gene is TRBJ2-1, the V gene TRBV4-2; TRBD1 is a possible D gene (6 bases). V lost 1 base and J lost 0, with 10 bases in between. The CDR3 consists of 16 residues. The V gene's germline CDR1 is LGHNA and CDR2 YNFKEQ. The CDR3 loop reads CASSQGQASSYNEQFF. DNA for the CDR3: TGTGCCAGCAGCCAAGGACAGGCGAGCTCCTACAATGAGCAGTTCTTC.

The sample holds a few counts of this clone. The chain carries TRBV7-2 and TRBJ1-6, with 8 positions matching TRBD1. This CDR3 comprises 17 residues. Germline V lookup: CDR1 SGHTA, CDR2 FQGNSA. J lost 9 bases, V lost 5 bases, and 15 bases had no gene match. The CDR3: CASSPRDRPLIGSPLHF. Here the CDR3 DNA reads TGTGCCAGCAGCCCCCGGGACAGGCCTTTAATAGGTTCACCCCTCCACTTT.

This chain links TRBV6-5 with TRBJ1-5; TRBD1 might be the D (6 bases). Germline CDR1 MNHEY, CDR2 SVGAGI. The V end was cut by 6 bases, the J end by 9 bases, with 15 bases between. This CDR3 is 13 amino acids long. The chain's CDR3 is CASSADRPRPQHF. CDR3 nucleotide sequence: TGTGCCAGCAGCGCGGACAGACCACGGCCCCAGCATTTT.

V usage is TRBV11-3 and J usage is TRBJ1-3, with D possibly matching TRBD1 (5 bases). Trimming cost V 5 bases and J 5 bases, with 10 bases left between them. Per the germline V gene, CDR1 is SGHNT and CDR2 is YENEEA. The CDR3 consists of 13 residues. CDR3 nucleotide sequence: TGTGCCAGCAGCGGAAGACAGCGAAACACCATATATTTT. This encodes CASSGRQRNTIYF. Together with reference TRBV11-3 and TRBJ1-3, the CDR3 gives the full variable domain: EAGVVQSPRYKIIEKKQPVAFWCNPISGHNTLYWYLQNLGQGPELLIRYENEEAVDDSQLPKDRFSAERLKGVDSTLKIQPAELGDSAVYLCASSGRQRNTIYFGEGSWLTVV.

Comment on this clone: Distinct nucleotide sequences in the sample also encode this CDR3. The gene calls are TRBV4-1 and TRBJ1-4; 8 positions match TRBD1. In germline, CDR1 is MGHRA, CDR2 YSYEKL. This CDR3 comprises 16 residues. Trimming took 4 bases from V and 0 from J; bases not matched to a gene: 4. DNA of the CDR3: TGCGCCAGCAGCCCTGGACAGGGCGCAACTAATGAAAAACTGTTTTTT. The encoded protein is CASSPGQGATNEKLFF.

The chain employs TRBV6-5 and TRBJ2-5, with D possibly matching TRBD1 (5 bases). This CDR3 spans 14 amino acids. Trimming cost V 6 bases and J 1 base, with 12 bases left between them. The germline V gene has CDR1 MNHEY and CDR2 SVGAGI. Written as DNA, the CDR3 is TGTGCCAGCAGCCCGAAGGGGCTCCAAGAGACCCAGTACTTC. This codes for CASSPKGLQETQYF.

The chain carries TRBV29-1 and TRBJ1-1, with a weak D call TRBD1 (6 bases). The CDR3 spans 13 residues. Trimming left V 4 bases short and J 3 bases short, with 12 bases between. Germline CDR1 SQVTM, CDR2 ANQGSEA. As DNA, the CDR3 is TGCAGCGTTGCTTGGGGGCAGGACACTGAAGCTTTCTTT. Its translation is CSVAWGQDTEAFF.

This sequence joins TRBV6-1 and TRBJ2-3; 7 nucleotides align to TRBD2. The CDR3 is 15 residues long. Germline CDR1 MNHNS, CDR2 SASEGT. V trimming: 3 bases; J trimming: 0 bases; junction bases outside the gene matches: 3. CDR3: CASSDSGESTDTQYF. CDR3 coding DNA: TGTGCCAGCAGTGACAGCGGGGAGAGCACAGATACGCAGTATTTT.

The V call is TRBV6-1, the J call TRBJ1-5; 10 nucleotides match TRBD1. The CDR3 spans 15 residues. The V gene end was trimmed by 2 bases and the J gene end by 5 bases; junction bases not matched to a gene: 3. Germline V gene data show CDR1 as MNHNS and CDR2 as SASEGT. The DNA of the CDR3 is TGTGCCAGCAGTGAACCGACAGGGGGCTATCAGCCCCAGCATTTT. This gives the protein CASSEPTGGYQPQHF.

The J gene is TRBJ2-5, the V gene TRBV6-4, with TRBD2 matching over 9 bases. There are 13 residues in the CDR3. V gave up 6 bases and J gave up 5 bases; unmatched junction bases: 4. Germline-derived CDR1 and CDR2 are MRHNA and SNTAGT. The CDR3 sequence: CASSGTSSETQYF. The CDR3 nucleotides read TGTGCCAGCAGCGGGACTAGCTCTGAGACCCAGTACTTC.